This record covers a single TCR beta chain. Its antigen has not been determined. Qualities for individual bases were not recorded, and no much larger clone is one base off. The CDR1 and CDR2 encoded by the germline V gene are SGDLS and YYNGEE. Trimming removed 3 bases from V and 0 bases from J; the gene matches leave 6 bases unexplained. Including cysteine and phenylalanine, the CDR3 has 16 amino acids. The kept DNA is CDR3 alone, 48 bases in frame from the first base. This sample is drawn from a study of blood T cell repertoires in COVID-19 (dated by TCRdb to the early 2020s). For the study in its entirety: Samples covering the acute and convalescent phases of COVID-19 were provided by collaborators in the United States, Italy and Spain. Nearly every sample came with metadata listing a de-identified subject ID, COVID-19 status, age in years and sex. Subjects who had been exposed to COVID-19, were actively infected with it, or had recovered from it provided the deeply sampled blood TCRbeta repertoires that made up the dataset. Samples came from the ongoing ImmuneRACE study (first 160 participants) plus 1,254 subjects from 6 global collaborators. The repertoires were made available in a free public database intended to serve as a resource for research on the immune response to SARS-CoV-2. The material from the prospective study consisted of cDNA or gDNA derived from T cells, B-cell-depleted T cells, or PBMCs. Where available, HLA class I and class II types were obtained from metadata supplied by the sample provider rather than from assay-based typing.

Broader findings and caveats from the paper: The quantity of clinical and demographic metadata differed by source and by participant and was supplied without curation.

Each collaborating institution followed its own protocols to collect whole blood in K2EDTA tubes. Collaborator samples were shipped for TCRbeta analysis as frozen whole blood, isolated PBMCs, or DNA extracted from either sample type. TCRbeta CDR3 regions were amplified from genomic DNA using the immunoSEQ Assay, a bias-controlled multiplex PCR. The study's own analysis went as follows. Nucleated cell counts per sample were estimated from amplification of reference gene primers within the assay. To quantify the absolute abundance of each unique TCRbeta CDR3 rearrangement, sequence reads were collapsed and filtered. For each sample, productive Simpson clonality was calculated as the square root of Simpson's diversity index over productive rearrangements. TCRdb obtained this table from immuneACCESS and retained in-frame rearrangements with V and J assigned. These tables miss some clones; where compared with another copy, unresolved V genes account for less than half of the shortfall, and the remainder is unexplained. V and J calls and clone size are those listed in that table; D and trimming were worked out from the DNA. For this sample there are approximately 140,000 clones; 65% to 90% appear just once. Roughly 3.5% of the sample goes to the ten largest clones.

This clonotype was obtained from a man aged 70 or older with acute or convalescent COVID-19. This receptor chain uses TRBV9 and TRBJ1-2; 9 bases in between match TRBD1. The sample comprised peripheral blood. Here is the DNA: TGTGCCAGCAGCGCCCCCCGACAGGGGGCTAACTATGGCTACACCTTC. It encodes CASSAPRQGANYGYTF.